Below, 21 T cell receptor beta chains from the same sample are listed, as sequenced in a study of memory CD4+ T cells and cytomegalovirus serostatus. The sort gate was single viable CD3+CD4+CD8-CD45RO+ cells for memory CD4+ T cells. Clones were sequenced by immunoSEQ multiplex PCR, and TCRdb holds only the in-frame ones, with some missing. The table shows some 52,000 clones, with roughly 79% occurring only once. The material sequenced was memory CD4+ T cells from blood. Receptors were obtained from an adult in good health and CMV-seronegative.

V and J are TRBV18 and TRBJ2-5; D is tentatively TRBD1 or TRBD2 (5 bases each). CDR1 and CDR2 (germline): KGHSH, LQKENI. V was shortened by 1 base and J by 2 bases, with 11 bases between the two germline ends. This CDR3 region has 15 residues. The CDR3 region is CASSPRGATQETQYF. In nucleotides, the CDR3 is TGTGCCAGCTCACCACGAGGGGCGACACAAGAGACCCAGTACTTC. Combining the CDR3 with reference TRBV18 and TRBJ2-5 gives the whole variable domain NAGVMQNPRHLVRRRGQEARLRCSPMKGHSHVYWYRQLPEEGLKFMVYLQKENIIDESGMPKERFSAEFPKEGPSILRIQQVVRGDSAAYFCASSPRGATQETQYFGPGTRLLVL.

This clone is a singleton in its sample. V usage is TRBV5-4 and J usage is TRBJ2-1, with D perhaps TRBD2 (6 bases). Germline V gene sequence: CDR1 SGHNT, CDR2 YYREEE (reference sequence). The CDR3 contains 14 residues. Trimming removed 3 bases at V and 8 bases at J, with 15 bases between. CDR3 residues: CASSSVGGRDEQFF. For the CDR3, the DNA is TGTGCCAGCAGCTCCGTTGGAGGGCGGGATGAGCAGTTCTTC.

V is TRBV7-2 and J is TRBJ2-1; TRBD2 aligns across 8 bases. Per germline, CDR1 SGHTA and CDR2 FQGNSA. There are 13 residues in the CDR3. V gave up 8 bases and J gave up 7 bases; unmatched junction bases: 7. CDR3 amino acids: CASHGRASNEQFF. CDR3 nucleotides: TGTGCCAGCCACGGGAGGGCATCGAATGAGCAGTTCTTC.

The sample holds a few counts of this clone. The V gene is TRBV5-1, the J gene TRBJ1-2, with D unclear. CDR3 size: 14 residues. Germline lookup yields CDR1 SGHRS and CDR2 YFSETQ. The germline V and J ends were trimmed by 1 base and 2 bases, with 9 bases remaining between them. In DNA form, the CDR3 reads TGCGCCAGCAGCTTGTGGGTGGAGAACTATGGCTACACCTTC. Amino acid sequence: CASSLWVENYGYTF.

This clone was detected only a few times. The genes are TRBV11-2 and TRBJ2-7; 7 nucleotides align to TRBD1. Germline-derived CDR1 and CDR2 are SGHAT and FQNNGV. J lost 3 bases, V lost 0 bases, and 5 bases had no gene match. The CDR3 consists of 15 residues. The CDR3 spells CASSLDRTGLYEQYF. CDR3 DNA sequence: TGTGCCAGCAGCTTAGATAGGACAGGCCTCTACGAGCAGTACTTC.

This rearrangement joins TRBV7-3 to TRBJ1-1; D possibly corresponds to TRBD1 (5 bases). Per the germline V gene, CDR1 is SGHTA and CDR2 is FQGTGA. The CDR3 runs to 13 residues. V lost 4 bases and J lost 3, with 9 bases in between. The CDR3 here is CASSSDKHTEAFF. CDR3 DNA: TGTGCCAGCAGCTCGGACAAACACACTGAAGCTTTCTTT.

The chain links TRBV5-1 to TRBJ2-6; perhaps TRBD2 as D (5 bases). From germline, CDR1 is SGHRS and CDR2 YFSETQ. This CDR3 spans 18 amino acids. The V and J ends lost 2 bases and 2 bases respectively, with 17 bases between them. The CDR3 DNA is TGCGCCAGCAGCTTCGGGGTTCCCGGTTCGACTGGGGCCAACGTCCTGACTTTC. It is translated as CASSFGVPGSTGANVLTF.

The chain is built from TRBV28 and TRBJ2-2, with no clear D. The germline V gene has CDR1 MDHEN and CDR2 SYDVKM. The CDR3 totals 13 residues. Trimming left V 6 bases short and J 1 base short, with 6 bases between. The CDR3 loop is CASRGGNTGELFF. The CDR3 DNA is TGTGCCAGCAGGGGTGGGAACACCGGGGAGCTGTTTTTT.

With regard to this clone: At one end, the junction sequence differs from germline, possibly due to a read error. The chain is built from TRBV11-2 and TRBJ1-3; D is unresolved. The CDR3 contains 14 residues. Looked up from germline, CDR1 is SGHAT and CDR2 is FQNNGV. Here the CDR3 reads CASSLYTAGNTVYF. For the CDR3, the DNA is TGTGCCAGCAGCTTATATACAGCGGGAAACACCGTATATTTT.

This clone was seen a single time. This chain joins TRBV14 and TRBJ1-1, with a weak D call TRBD1 (6 bases). Germline-derived CDR1 and CDR2 are SGHDN and FVKESK. The CDR3 length is 16 residues. V lost 8 bases to trimming and J lost 1 base, with 20 bases between them. The CDR3 sequence is CASQLGGAVGNTEAFF. The CDR3 region has the DNA TGTGCCAGCCAACTCGGGGGGGCCGTTGGGAACACTGAAGCTTTCTTT.

V and J are TRBV4-3 and TRBJ2-7; possibly TRBD1 for D (5 bases). The length of the CDR3 is 15 residues. Deletions cut 0 bases from V and 7 bases from J, with 16 bases between. Germline V lookup: CDR1 LGHNA, CDR2 YSLEER. The CDR3 is CASSQDGAPELEQYF. CDR3 coding DNA: TGCGCCAGCAGCCAAGATGGGGCCCCCGAGTTAGAGCAGTACTTC.

The chain combines TRBV6-5 with TRBJ1-1; D ambiguous. CDR1 and CDR2 from the germline V gene are MNHEY and SVGAGI. Trimming shortened V by 3 bases and J by 1 base, and 6 bases separated the two germline ends. The CDR3 loop spans 13 amino acids. This CDR3 is CASSYRGNTEAFF. The CDR3 region has the DNA TGTGCCAGCAGTTATCGGGGGAACACTGAAGCTTTCTTT.

V gene TRBV19 combines with J gene TRBJ1-5; tentatively, D is TRBD1 (6 bases). This CDR3 contains 13 residues. Germline V gives CDR1 LNHDA, CDR2 SQIVND (reference sequence). Trimming stripped 7 bases from V and 5 bases from J, with 12 bases between. CDR3 residues: CASMRGRDQPQHF. For the CDR3, the DNA is TGTGCCAGTATGCGGGGGCGAGATCAGCCCCAGCATTTT. The full variable domain, in which reference TRBV19 and TRBJ1-5 provide the parts outside the CDR3, is DGGITQSPKYLFRKEGQNVTLSCEQNLNHDAMYWYRQDPGQGLRLIYYSQIVNDFQKGDIAEGYSVSREKKESFPLTVTSAQKNPTAFYLCASMRGRDQPQHFGDGTRLSIL.

The CDR3 loop is CASSLGAGIADTQYF. DNA of the CDR3: TGCGCCAGCAGCTTGGGTGCGGGGATAGCAGATACGCAGTATTTT. V and J are TRBV5-1 and TRBJ2-3; perhaps TRBD2 as D (6 bases). The V gene lost 0 bases and the J gene lost 4 bases, with 12 bases spanning the gap. The germline V gene has CDR1 SGHRS and CDR2 YFSETQ. This CDR3 has 15 amino acids.

V usage is TRBV30 and J usage is TRBJ2-7; 9 bases are a match to TRBD1. The CDR3 length is 17 residues. V gave up 4 bases and J gave up 1 base; unmatched junction bases: 14. Germline CDR1 GTSNPN, CDR2 SVGIG (reference sequence). The CDR3 DNA sequence: TGTGCCTGGATTCCGGGACAGGGACCCTGTGGGTCCTACGAGCAGTACTTC. Its protein product is CAWIPGQGPCGSYEQYF. The full variable domain, rest sourced from reference TRBV30 and TRBJ2-7, is SQTIHQWPATLVQPVGSPLSLECTVEGTSNPNLYWYRQAAGRGLQLLFYSVGIGQISSEVPQNLSASRPQDRQFILSSKKLLLSDSGFYLCAWIPGQGPCGSYEQYFGPGTRLTVT.

V usage is TRBV27 and J usage is TRBJ2-3; no firm D call. The CDR3 is 14 residues long. Trimming pared 0 bases from V and 2 bases from J, leaving 6 bases between. CDR1 and CDR2 from the germline V gene are MNHEY and SMNVEV (reference sequence). CDR3 amino acids: CASSLSDVTDTQYF. The DNA of the CDR3 is TGTGCCAGCAGTTTATCAGACGTCACAGATACGCAGTATTTT.

This CDR3 reads CASSQGRATQYF. The CDR3, as DNA: TGTGCCAGCAGCCAGGGTCGCGCTACGCAGTATTTT. The chain joins TRBV14 to TRBJ2-3; D remains unclear. V was shortened by 3 bases and J by 8 bases, with 9 bases between the two germline ends. Germline lookup yields CDR1 SGHDN and CDR2 FVKESK. The CDR3 has 12 residues.

This chain connects TRBV14 to TRBJ2-7; TRBD2 agrees at 11 bases. V was clipped by 3 bases and J by 0 bases; unmatched bases: 19. From germline, CDR1 is SGHDN and CDR2 FVKESK. The CDR3 contains 21 residues. The CDR3 loop reads CASSHFPSSGRRKRNSYEQYF. CDR3 bases: TGTGCCAGCAGCCATTTCCCCTCTAGCGGGAGGCGAAAGAGGAACTCCTACGAGCAGTACTTC.

The J gene is TRBJ2-5, the V gene TRBV7-2; TRBD2 aligns across 8 bases. Germline CDR1 is SGHTA and CDR2 is FQGNSA. This CDR3 has 15 amino acids. Trimming cost V 6 bases and J 7 bases; bases outside gene matches: 13. The DNA for the CDR3 is TGTGCCAGCAGTCCCGGGACTAGATCGTTAGTGACCCAGTACTTC. Translation gives CASSPGTRSLVTQYF.

There are a few counts of this clone. The chain is built from TRBV5-4 and TRBJ1-5; D perhaps matches TRBD1 (5 bases). V was shortened by 4 bases and J by 0 bases, with 8 bases between the two germline ends. The V gene's germline CDR1 is SGHNT and CDR2 YYREEE (reference sequence). The CDR3 totals 14 residues. CDR3 loop: CASSLGGSNQPQHF. The CDR3 coding sequence is TGTGCCAGCAGCCTCGGGGGTAGCAATCAGCCCCAGCATTTT.

The V and J genes are TRBV12-5 and TRBJ2-3; D tentatively reads TRBD1 or TRBD2 (5 bases each). V was clipped by 6 bases and J by 3 bases, with 13 bases between them. This CDR3 is built from 14 residues. CDR1 and CDR2 from the germline V gene are LGHNT and FRNRAP. DNA of the CDR3: TGTGCTAGTGGCTTGCAGGGACCAACAGATACGCAGTATTTT. It translates to CASGLQGPTDTQYF.